These T cell receptor beta chains were read from a single sample in a study of CD8+ T cells in alopecia areata. Data came from immunoSEQ multiplex PCR; TCRdb stores just in-frame clones and leaves some out. The sample yields about 200,000 clones, roughly 64% seen once. The material was CD4+ T cells sorted from blood, obtained at week 24, from a patient treated with tofacitinib. Every receptor here comes from a human donor with alopecia areata. Both conserved end residues are part of each CDR3. The D gene is left open where the match is weak. Size values are once, few and many counts, or a class for expanded clones, and some rows have none.

size	V	D	J	DNA	CDR3
few	TRBV5-1	TRBD1	TRBJ1-4	TGCGCCAGCAGCCAGGGACAGATTAATGAAAAACTGTTTTTT	CASSQGQINEKLFF
-	TRBV28	TRBD2	TRBJ2-3	TGTGCCAGCAGTCCCGGACTAGCGGTCAACACAGATACGCAGTATTTT	CASSPGLAVNTDTQYF
few	TRBV11-2	TRBD2	TRBJ2-1	TGTGCCAGCAGCCATCCGACTAGCGGTCCCTACAATGAGCAGTTCTTC	CASSHPTSGPYNEQFF
-	TRBV7-2	-	TRBJ2-1	TGTGCCAGCAGCTTAGACAGAATCAACAATGAGCAGTTCTTC	CASSLDRINNEQFF
-	TRBV19	-	TRBJ1-6	TGTGCCAGTAGCAACATAGAACCAAGCTCCTATAATTCACCCCTCCACTTT	CASSNIEPSSYNSPLHF
-	TRBV5-1	-	TRBJ1-4	TGCGCCAGCAGCCTTACGGATCCAACTAATGAAAAACTGTTTTTT	CASSLTDPTNEKLFF
few	TRBV5-1	-	TRBJ2-7	TGCGCCAGCAGCTTGGGTGGACAAGACTACGAGCAGTACTTC	CASSLGGQDYEQYF
-	TRBV29-1	TRBD1	TRBJ2-2	TGCAGCGTGGGGACAGCCCGAACCGGGGAGCTGTTTTTT	CSVGTARTGELFF
-	TRBV7-2	-	TRBJ2-7	TGTGCCAGCAGCCCGTTCGATACCCGGAGCGAGCAGTACTTC	CASSPFDTRSEQYF
-	TRBV2	-	TRBJ2-1	TGTGCCAGCAGTGAAGGGGGGGCGTACAATGAGCAGTTCTTC	CASSEGGAYNEQFF
-	TRBV9	TRBD1	TRBJ2-5	TGTGCCAGCAGTACAGGGGTCGGGTCAGAGACCCAGTACTTC	CASSTGVGSETQYF
-	TRBV6-5	-	TRBJ2-6	TGTGCCAGCAGAGGCATGGTGGGGGCCAACGTCCTGACTTTC	CASRGMVGANVLTF
-	TRBV7-2	-	TRBJ2-7	TGTGCCAGCAGCTTAGAACAGTCCTACGAGCAGTACTTC	CASSLEQSYEQYF
-	TRBV30	-	TRBJ1-5	TGTGCCTGGACACCGGACGGCCAGGATCAGCCCCAGCATTTT	CAWTPDGQDQPQHF
-	TRBV15	-	TRBJ2-1	TGTGCCACCAGCAGAGATCAGGCAGGCTGGAATGAGCAGTTCTTC	CATSRDQAGWNEQFF
-	TRBV11-1	-	TRBJ2-7	TGTGCCAGCAGCTTTTCAGGCCCCAACGAGCAGTACTTC	CASSFSGPNEQYF